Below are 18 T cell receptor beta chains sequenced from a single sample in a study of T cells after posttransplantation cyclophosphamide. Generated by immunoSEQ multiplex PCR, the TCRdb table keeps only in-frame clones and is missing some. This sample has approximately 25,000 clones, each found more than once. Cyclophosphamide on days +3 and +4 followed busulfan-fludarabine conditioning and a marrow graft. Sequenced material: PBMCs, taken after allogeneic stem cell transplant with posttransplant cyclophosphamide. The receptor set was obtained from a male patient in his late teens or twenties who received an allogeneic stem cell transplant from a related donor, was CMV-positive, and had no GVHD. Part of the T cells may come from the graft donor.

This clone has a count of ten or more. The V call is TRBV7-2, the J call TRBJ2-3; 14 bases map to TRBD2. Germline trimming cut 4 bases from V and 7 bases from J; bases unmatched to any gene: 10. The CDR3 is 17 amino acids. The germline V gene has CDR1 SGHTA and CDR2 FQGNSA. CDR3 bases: TGTGCCAGCAGCTCGGGACTAGCGGGGGCATTCGGAAATACGCAGTATTTT. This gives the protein CASSSGLAGAFGNTQYF.

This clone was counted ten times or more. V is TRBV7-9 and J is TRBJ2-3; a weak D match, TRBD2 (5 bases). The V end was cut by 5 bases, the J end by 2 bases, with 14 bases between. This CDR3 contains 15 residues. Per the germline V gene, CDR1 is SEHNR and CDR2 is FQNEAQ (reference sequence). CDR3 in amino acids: CASSRRLSITDTQYF. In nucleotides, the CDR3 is TGTGCCAGCAGCCGTCGACTATCTATCACAGATACGCAGTATTTT.

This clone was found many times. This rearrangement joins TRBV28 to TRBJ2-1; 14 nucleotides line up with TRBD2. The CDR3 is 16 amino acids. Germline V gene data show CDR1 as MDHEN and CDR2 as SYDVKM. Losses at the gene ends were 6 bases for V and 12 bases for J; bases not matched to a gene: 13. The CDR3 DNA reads TGTGCCAGCAGACCAACCGGGACTAGCGGGAGTGTGCGGCAGTTCTTC. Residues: CASRPTGTSGSVRQFF.

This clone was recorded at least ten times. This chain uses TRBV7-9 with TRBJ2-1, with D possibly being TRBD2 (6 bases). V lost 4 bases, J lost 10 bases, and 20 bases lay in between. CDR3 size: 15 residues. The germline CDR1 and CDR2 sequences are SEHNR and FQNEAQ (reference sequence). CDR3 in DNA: TGTGCCAGCAGCTCCCCGCCCAGAAGGGGAGGCGAGCAGTTCTTC. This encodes CASSSPPRRGGEQFF.

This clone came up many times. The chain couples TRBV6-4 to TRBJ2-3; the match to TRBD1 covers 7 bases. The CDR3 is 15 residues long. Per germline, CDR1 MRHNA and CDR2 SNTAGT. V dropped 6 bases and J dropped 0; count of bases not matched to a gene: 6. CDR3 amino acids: CASSRDSSSTDTQYF. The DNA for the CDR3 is TGTGCCAGCAGCCGGGACAGCTCAAGCACAGATACGCAGTATTTT.

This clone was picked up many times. CDR3 sequence reads: CASSPDRRFQETQYF. CDR3 nucleotides: TGTGCCAGCAGTCCGGACAGGAGATTCCAAGAGACCCAGTACTTC. V gene TRBV2 combines with J gene TRBJ2-5; TRBD1 agrees at 7 bases. Germline lookup yields CDR1 SNHLY and CDR2 FYNNEI. The ends lost 5 bases at V and 1 base at J; junction bases unmatched: 7. The CDR3 sequence is 15 residues long.

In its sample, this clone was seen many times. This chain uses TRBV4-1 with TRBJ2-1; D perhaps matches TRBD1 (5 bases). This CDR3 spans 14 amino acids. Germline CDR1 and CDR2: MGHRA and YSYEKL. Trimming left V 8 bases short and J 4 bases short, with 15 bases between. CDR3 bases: TGCGCCAGCGCACAAGGTAGGGGTTACAATGAGCAGTTCTTC. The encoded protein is CASAQGRGYNEQFF.

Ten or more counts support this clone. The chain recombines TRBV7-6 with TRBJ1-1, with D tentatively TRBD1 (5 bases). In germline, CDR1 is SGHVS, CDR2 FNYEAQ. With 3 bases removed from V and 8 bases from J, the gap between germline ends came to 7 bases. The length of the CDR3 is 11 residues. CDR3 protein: CASSLGGEAFF. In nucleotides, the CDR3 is TGTGCCAGCAGCTTGGGGGGGGAAGCTTTCTTT.

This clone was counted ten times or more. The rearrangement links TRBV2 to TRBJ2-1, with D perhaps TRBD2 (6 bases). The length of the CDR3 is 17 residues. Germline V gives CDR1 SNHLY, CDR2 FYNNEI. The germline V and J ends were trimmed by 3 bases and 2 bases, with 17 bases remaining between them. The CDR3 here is CASSDPPEGIAYNEQFF. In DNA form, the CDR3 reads TGTGCCAGCAGTGACCCCCCGGAGGGGATCGCCTACAATGAGCAGTTCTTC.

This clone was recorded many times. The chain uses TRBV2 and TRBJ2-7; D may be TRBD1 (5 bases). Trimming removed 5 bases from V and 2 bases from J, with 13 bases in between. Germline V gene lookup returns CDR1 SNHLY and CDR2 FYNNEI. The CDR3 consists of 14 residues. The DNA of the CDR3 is TGTGCCAGCAGTACGCAGGGTGTCCCCTACGAGCAGTACTTC. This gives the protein CASSTQGVPYEQYF.

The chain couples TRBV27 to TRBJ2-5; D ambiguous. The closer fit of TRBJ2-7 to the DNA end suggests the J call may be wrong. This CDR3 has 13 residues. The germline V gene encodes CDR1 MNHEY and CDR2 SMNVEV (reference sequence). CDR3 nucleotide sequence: TGTGCCAGCAGCGTCGTAAGCCTCGCCGAGCAGTACTTC. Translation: CASSVVSLAEQYF.

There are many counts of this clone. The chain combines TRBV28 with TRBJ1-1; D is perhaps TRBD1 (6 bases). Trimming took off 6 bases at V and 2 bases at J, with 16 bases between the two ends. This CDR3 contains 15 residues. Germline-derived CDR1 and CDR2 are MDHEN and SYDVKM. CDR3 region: CASRGALGFNTEAFF. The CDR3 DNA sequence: TGTGCCAGCAGGGGGGCGCTGGGGTTTAACACTGAAGCTTTCTTT.

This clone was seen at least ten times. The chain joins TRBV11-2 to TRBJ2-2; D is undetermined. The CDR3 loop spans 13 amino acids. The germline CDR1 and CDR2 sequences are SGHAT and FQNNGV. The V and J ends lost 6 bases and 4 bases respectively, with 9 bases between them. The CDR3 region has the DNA TGTGCCAGCAGACTGACATCCACCGGGGAGCTGTTTTTT. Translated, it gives CASRLTSTGELFF.

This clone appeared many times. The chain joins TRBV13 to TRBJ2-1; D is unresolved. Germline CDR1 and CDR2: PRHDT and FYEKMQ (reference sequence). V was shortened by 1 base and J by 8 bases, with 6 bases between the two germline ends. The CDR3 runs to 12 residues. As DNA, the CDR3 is TGTGCCAGCAGCTTAGCTAGGTATGAGCAGTTCTTC. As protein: CASSLARYEQFF.

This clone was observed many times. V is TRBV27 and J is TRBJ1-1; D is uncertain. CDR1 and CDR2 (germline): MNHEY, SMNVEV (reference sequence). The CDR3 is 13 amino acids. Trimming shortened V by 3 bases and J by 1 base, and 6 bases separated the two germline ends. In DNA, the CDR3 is TGTGCCAGCAGTTTTGTCAGGAACACTGAAGCTTTCTTT. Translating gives CASSFVRNTEAFF.

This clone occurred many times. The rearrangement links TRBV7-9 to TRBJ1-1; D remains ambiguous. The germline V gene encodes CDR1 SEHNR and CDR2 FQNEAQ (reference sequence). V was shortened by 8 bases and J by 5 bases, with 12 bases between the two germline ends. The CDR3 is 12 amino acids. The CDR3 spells CASSRELTEAFF. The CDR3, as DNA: TGTGCCAGCTCCCGAGAGTTGACTGAAGCTTTCTTT.

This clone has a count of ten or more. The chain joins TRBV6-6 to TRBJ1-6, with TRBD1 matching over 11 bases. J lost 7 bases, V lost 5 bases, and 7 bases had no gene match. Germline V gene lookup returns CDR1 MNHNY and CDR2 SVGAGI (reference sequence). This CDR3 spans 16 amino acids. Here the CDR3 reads CASSRMGQGVNSPLHF. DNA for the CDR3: TGTGCCAGCAGTAGAATGGGACAGGGGGTAAATTCACCCCTCCACTTT.

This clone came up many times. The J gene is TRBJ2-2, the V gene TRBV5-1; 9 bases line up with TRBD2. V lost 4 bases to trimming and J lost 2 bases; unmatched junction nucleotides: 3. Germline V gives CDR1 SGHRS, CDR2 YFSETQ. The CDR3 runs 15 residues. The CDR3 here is CASSARGGNTGELFF. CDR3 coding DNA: TGCGCCAGCAGCGCGCGGGGGGGAAACACCGGGGAGCTGTTTTTT.